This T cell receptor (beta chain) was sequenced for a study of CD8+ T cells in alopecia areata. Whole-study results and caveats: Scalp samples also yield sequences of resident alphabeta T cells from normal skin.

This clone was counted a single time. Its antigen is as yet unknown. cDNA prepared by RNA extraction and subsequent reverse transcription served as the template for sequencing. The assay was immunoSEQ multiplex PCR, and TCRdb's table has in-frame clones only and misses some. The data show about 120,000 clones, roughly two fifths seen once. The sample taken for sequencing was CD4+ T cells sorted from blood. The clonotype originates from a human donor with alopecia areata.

CDR3 in amino acids: CAWSPIAYEQYF. The CDR3 DNA reads TGTGCCTGGAGCCCAATAGCCTACGAGCAGTACTTC. The chain uses TRBV30 and TRBJ2-7; D is undetermined. Trimming pared 3 bases from V and 2 bases from J, leaving 8 bases between. Germline-derived CDR1 and CDR2 are GTSNPN and SVGIG (reference sequence). This CDR3 is 12 amino acids long.